The entry that follows covers one T cell receptor (beta chain) sequence. Its antigen is not known. Germline V lookup: CDR1 LGHNA, CDR2 YNFKEQ. V shed 1 base and J shed 6 bases, with 18 bases lying between them. The CDR3 length is 16 residues. The record originates from a study of cytomegalovirus exposure and HLA in healthy donors. Overall study results and limits: It was reported that TCR beta sequences correctly inferred the HLA-A and HLA-B alleles for most subjects. Most TCR sequences showed up rarely, but some public TCRs showed up in many donors. With later analysis, a missense DCLRE1C variant became linked to TCR beta V- and J-gene trimming. Common viral pathogens seemed to be connected with several of the most significant clusters, according to a later analysis.

Vbeta (60) and Jbeta (13) primers were used in the PCR. Repertoires were generated with immunoSEQ multiplex PCR, while TCRdb's copy carries only in-frame clones and drops some. Here the sample spans more than 25,000 clones, approximately 62% being singletons. V gene TRBV4-2 combines with J gene TRBJ1-1, with TRBD1 as a possible D gene (5 bases). Material: PBMCs. The source of this sequence is a male donor in good health and CMV-seropositive. CDR3 nucleotide sequence: TGTGCCAGCAGCCAAGGATTTGGGGAGGGGTGGGCTGAAGCTTTCTTT. Translating gives CASSQGFGEGWAEAFF.